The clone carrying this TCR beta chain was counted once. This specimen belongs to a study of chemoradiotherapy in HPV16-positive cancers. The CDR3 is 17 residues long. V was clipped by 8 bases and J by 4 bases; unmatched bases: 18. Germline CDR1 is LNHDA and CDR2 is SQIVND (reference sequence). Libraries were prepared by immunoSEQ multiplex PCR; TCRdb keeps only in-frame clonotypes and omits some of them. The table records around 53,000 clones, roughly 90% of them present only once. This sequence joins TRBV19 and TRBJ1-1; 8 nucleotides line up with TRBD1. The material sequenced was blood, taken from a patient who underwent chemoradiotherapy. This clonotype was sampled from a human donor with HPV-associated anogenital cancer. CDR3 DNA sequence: TGTGCCAGTTATTCGAGGGCAGGGGGCGCGAGACCCACTGAAGCTTTCTTT. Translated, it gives CASYSRAGGARPTEAFF.